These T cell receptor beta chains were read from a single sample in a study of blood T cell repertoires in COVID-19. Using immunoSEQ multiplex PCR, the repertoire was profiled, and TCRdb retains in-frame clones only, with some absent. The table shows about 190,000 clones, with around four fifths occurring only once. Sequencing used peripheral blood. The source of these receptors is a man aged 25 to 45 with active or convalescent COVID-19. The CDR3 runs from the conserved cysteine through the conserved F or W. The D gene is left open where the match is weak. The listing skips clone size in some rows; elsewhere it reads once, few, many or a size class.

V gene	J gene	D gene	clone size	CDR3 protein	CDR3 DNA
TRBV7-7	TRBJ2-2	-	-	CASSLAKASRTNTGELFF	TGTGCTAGCAGCTTAGCAAAGGCGTCGAGGACGAACACCGGGGAGCTGTTTTTT
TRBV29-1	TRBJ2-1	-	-	CSVSEGFNEQFF	TGCAGCGTTTCGGAGGGATTCAATGAGCAGTTCTTC
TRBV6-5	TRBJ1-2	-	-	CASTHYGYTF	TGTGCCAGCACCCATTATGGCTACACCTTC
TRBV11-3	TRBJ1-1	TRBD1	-	CASSRQQGGNTEAFF	TGTGCCAGCAGCCGTCAACAGGGGGGGAACACTGAAGCTTTCTTT
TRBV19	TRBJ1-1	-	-	CASSIQGRTEAFF	TGTGCCAGTAGTATCCAGGGCAGGACTGAAGCTTTCTTT
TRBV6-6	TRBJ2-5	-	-	CASSPGMRGPLQETQYF	TGTGCCAGCAGTCCCGGGATGCGGGGCCCTCTTCAAGAGACCCAGTACTTC
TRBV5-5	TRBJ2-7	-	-	CASSGDIPSYEQYF	TGTGCCAGCAGCGGGGACATCCCGTCCTACGAGCAGTACTTC
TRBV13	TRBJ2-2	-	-	CASSLNEGADTGELFF	TGTGCCAGCAGCCTCAATGAGGGCGCGGACACCGGGGAGCTGTTTTTT
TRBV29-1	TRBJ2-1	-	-	CSVHWPARNEQFF	TGCAGCGTTCATTGGCCAGCTAGGAATGAGCAGTTCTTC
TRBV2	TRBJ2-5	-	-	CASRPALTAGGTQYF	TGTGCCAGCAGACCCGCTTTGACAGCCGGCGGGACCCAGTACTTC
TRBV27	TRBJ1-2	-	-	CASSTQGGGYTF	TGTGCCAGCAGTACGCAGGGTGGCGGCTACACCTTC
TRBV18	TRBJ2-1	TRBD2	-	CASSLSPSGTSYNEQFF	TGTGCCAGCTCACTCTCTCCTAGCGGCACCTCCTACAATGAGCAGTTCTTC
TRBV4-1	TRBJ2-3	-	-	CASSQPSGQLADTQYF	TGCGCCAGCAGCCAGCCCTCAGGACAGCTCGCAGATACGCAGTATTTT
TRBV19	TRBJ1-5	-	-	CASRIGGVRSNQPQHF	TGTGCCAGTAGGATTGGGGGCGTTCGGAGCAATCAGCCCCAGCATTTT
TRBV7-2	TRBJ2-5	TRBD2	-	CASSPPKRGGLETQYF	TGTGCCAGCAGCCCTCCTAAGCGGGGGGGCCTGGAGACCCAGTACTTC
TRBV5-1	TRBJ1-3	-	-	CASSLVGGADTIYF	TGCGCCAGCAGCTTGGTTGGGGGCGCGGACACCATATATTTT
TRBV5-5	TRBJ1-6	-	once	CASSLDSERMGGPLHF	TGTGCCAGCAGTTTGGACAGCGAGCGTATGGGGGGACCCCTCCACTTT
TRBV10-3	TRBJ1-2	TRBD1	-	CAISESATGGGYTF	TGTGCCATCAGTGAGTCGGCAACAGGGGGCGGCTACACCTTC
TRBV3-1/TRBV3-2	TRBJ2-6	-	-	CASSLYSGNPASGANVLTF	TGTGCCAGCAGCCTGTACAGCGGAAATCCCGCCTCTGGGGCCAACGTCCTGACTTTC
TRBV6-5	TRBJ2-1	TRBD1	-	CASSSLGQGSEEQFF	TGTGCCAGCAGCTCCTTGGGACAGGGAAGTGAGGAGCAGTTCTTC
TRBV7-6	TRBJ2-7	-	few	CASSLRGMGQEQYF	TGTGCCAGCAGCCTCCGCGGGATGGGCCAGGAGCAGTACTTC
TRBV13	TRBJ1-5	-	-	CASSLNNQPQHF	TGTGCCAGCAGCCTAAACAATCAGCCCCAGCATTTT
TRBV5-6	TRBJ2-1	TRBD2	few	CASSSPAGGPSYNEQFF	TGTGCCAGCAGCTCCCCCGCGGGGGGCCCCTCCTACAATGAGCAGTTCTTC
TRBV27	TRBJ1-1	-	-	CASSFGFRLNTEAFF	TGTGCCAGCAGTTTTGGTTTCAGGCTGAACACTGAAGCTTTCTTT
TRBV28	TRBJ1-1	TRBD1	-	CASSLTGDRRNEAFF	TGTGCCAGCAGTTTAACGGGGGACAGGAGGAACGAAGCTTTCTTT
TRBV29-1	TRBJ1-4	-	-	CSVDRGRRVFF	TGCAGCGTTGATAGGGGCCGAAGGGTGTTTTTT
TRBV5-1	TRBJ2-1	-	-	CASSWGLYNEQFF	TGCGCCAGCAGCTGGGGACTCTACAATGAGCAGTTCTTC
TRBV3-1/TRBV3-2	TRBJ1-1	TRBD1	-	CASRFQGGTEAFF	TGTGCCAGCAGGTTCCAGGGGGGCACTGAAGCTTTCTTT
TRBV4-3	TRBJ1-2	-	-	CASSHDRPGRGYTF	TGCGCCAGCAGCCACGACCGGCCGGGTCGGGGCTACACCTTC
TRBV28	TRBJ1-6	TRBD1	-	CASSPGGNSPLHF	TGTGCCAGCAGTCCAGGGGGTAATTCACCCCTCCACTTT
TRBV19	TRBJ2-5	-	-	CASTRGERSFILQVTQYF	TGTGCCAGTACCAGGGGAGAGCGGAGTTTTATCCTTCAGGTGACCCAGTACTTC
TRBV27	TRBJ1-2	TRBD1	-	CASSPGQGRNYGYTF	TGTGCCAGCAGCCCAGGACAGGGGAGGAACTATGGCTACACCTTC
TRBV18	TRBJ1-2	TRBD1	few	CASSPSGTDLSRGYTF	TGTGCCAGCTCACCCTCCGGGACAGACCTCTCCAGGGGCTACACCTTC
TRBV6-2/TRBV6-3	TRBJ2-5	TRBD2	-	CASSYTTPLAGNQFQETQYF	TGTGCCAGCAGTTACACGACGCCACTAGCGGGGAACCAATTCCAAGAGACCCAGTACTTC
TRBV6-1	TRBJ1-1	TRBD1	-	CASRITGGTEAFF	TGTGCCAGCAGGATTACAGGGGGCACTGAAGCTTTCTTT
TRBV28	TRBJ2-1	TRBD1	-	CASSTIRDSDNEQFF	TGTGCCAGCAGTACGATCCGGGACAGTGACAATGAGCAGTTCTTC
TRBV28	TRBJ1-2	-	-	CAAHGGGYGYTF	TGTGCCGCCCACGGCGGGGGCTATGGCTACACCTTC
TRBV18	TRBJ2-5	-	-	CASSPPMGLFETQYF	TGTGCCAGCTCACCACCTATGGGGCTGTTCGAGACCCAGTACTTC
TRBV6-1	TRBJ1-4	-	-	CASSDTGWVAEKLFF	TGTGCCAGCAGTGATACGGGGTGGGTGGCTGAAAAACTGTTTTTT
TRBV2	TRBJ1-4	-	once	CASSGMGGNEKLFF	TGTGCCAGCAGTGGGATGGGGGGGAATGAAAAACTGTTTTTT
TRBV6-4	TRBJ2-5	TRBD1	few	CASSPTGDWETQYF	TGTGCCAGCAGCCCGACAGGGGATTGGGAGACCCAGTACTTC
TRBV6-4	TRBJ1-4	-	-	CASSDSRLGGSYEKLFF	TGTGCCAGCAGTGACTCGAGATTGGGAGGCTCTTATGAAAAACTGTTTTTT
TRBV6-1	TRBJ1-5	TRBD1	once	CASSVAQGNGNQPQHF	TGTGCCAGCAGTGTAGCACAGGGGAATGGCAATCAGCCCCAGCATTTT
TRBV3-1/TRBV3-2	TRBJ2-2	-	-	CASSQDSAGHGELFF	TGTGCCAGCAGCCAAGATAGTGCTGGGCACGGGGAGCTGTTTTTT
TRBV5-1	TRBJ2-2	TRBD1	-	CASSWDRELRTGELFF	TGCGCCAGCAGCTGGGACAGGGAATTGCGCACCGGGGAGCTGTTTTTT
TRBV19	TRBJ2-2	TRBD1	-	CASTWTGINTGELFF	TGTGCCAGTACCTGGACAGGGATAAACACCGGGGAGCTGTTTTTT
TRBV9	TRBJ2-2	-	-	CASSVATVETGELFF	TGTGCCAGCAGCGTAGCTACGGTGGAGACCGGGGAGCTGTTTTTT
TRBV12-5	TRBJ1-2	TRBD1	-	CASGLGLPGQVLTF	TGTGCTAGTGGTTTGGGGCTTCCGGGACAGGTTCTCACCTTC
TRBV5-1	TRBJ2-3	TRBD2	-	CASSTSPSGGATDTQYF	TGCGCCAGCAGCACCTCACCTAGCGGGGGGGCCACAGATACGCAGTATTTT
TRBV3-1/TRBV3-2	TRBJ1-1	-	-	CASSGRVTPAFF	TGTGCCAGCAGCGGTCGGGTGACTCCAGCTTTCTTT
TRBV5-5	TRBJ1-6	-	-	CASSLYTPHNSPLHF	TGTGCCAGCAGCTTGTACACCCCCCATAATTCACCCCTCCACTTT